The rows below give T cell receptor beta chains drawn from one sample of a study of blood T cell repertoires in COVID-19. TCRdb's copy holds only in-frame clones and misses some; the assay was immunoSEQ multiplex PCR. The profile shows about 180,000 clones, about 81% of them singletons. The sequencing input was peripheral blood. All receptors derive from a woman of 80 years or more with COVID-19, enrolled during active disease. Each CDR3 is given with its conserved first and last residue. The D gene is left open where the match is weak. The size field is filled for only some rows; it gives once, few, many or a size class.

TRBV6-5	TRBD1	TRBJ1-6	.	TGTGCCAGTAACAGGGGCCGTAAGGATAATTCACCCCTCCACTTT	CASNRGRKDNSPLHF
TRBV2	.	TRBJ2-2	.	TGTGCCAGCACTAATGGCAGGGCAACCGGGGAGCTGTTTTTT	CASTNGRATGELFF
TRBV27	TRBD2	TRBJ2-7	once	TGTGCCAGCAGTTTATTGGGAGGGACCGGATCCTACGAGCAGTACTTC	CASSLLGGTGSYEQYF
TRBV3-1/TRBV3-2	TRBD2	TRBJ2-1	.	TGTGCCAGCAGCCAAGCTGGCGGGGGGTCCTACAATGAGCAGTTCTTC	CASSQAGGGSYNEQFF
TRBV19	TRBD1	TRBJ1-3	.	TGTGCCAGTAGACCAGATCGGGACAGAGGGGGAAACACCATATATTTT	CASRPDRDRGGNTIYF
TRBV5-3	.	TRBJ1-4	.	TGTGCCAGAAGCCACAGACAGTTCCTGCGTGGCGTTAGAGAACTGTTTTTT	CARSHRQFLRGVRELFF
TRBV3-1/TRBV3-2	TRBD2	TRBJ2-7	.	TGTGCCAGCAGCCAAGAAGGAGGGGCTAGCGGGAGGCCCTCCTACGAGCAGTACTTC	CASSQEGGASGRPSYEQYF
TRBV5-1	.	TRBJ2-5	once	TGCGCCAGCAGCTTGAGCCTAGACCAAGAGACCCAGTACTTC	CASSLSLDQETQYF
TRBV4-2	TRBD1	TRBJ1-5	few	TGTGCCAGCAGCCAAACGACAGGGAGCAATCAGCCCCAGCATTTT	CASSQTTGSNQPQHF
TRBV2	.	TRBJ1-2	.	TGTGCCAGCAGTGAAGCTACAGCTACTAACTATGGCTACACCTTC	CASSEATATNYGYTF
TRBV7-2	.	TRBJ2-3	.	TGTGCCAGCAGCTTAAGTCGGACGGGAGAGGCAGATACGCAGTATTTT	CASSLSRTGEADTQYF
TRBV18	TRBD2	TRBJ2-7	.	TGTGCCAGCTCACCTGGGACTAGCGGGGACTACGAGCAGTACTTC	CASSPGTSGDYEQYF
TRBV21-1	.	TRBJ2-7	.	TGTGCCAGCAACCGATCTCAGGGGACAGGGACCTACGAGCAGTACTTC	CASNRSQGTGTYEQYF
TRBV20-1	TRBD1	TRBJ2-1	.	TGCAGTGCTAGTCCGGGACAGGGGGTGTCCTACAATGAGCAGTTCTTC	CSASPGQGVSYNEQFF
TRBV16	.	TRBJ1-2	.	TGTGCCAGCAGCCACCTCGGGGGGCACTATGGCTACACCTTC	CASSHLGGHYGYTF
TRBV30	.	TRBJ1-2	.	TGTGCCTGGAGGGGCCGTTTTTCTGACGGTGGCTACACCTTC	CAWRGRFSDGGYTF
TRBV2	.	TRBJ1-5	.	TGTGCCAGCAGTGACTTGCAGGGTTTGGGTCAGCCCCAGCATTTT	CASSDLQGLGQPQHF
TRBV10-3	TRBD2	TRBJ2-2	.	TGTGCCATCAGTAGACTAGCAGAGAACACCGGGGAGCTGTTTTTT	CAISRLAENTGELFF
TRBV2	.	TRBJ1-1	few	TGTGCCAGCACTGGACAACGGCACACTGAAGCTTTCTTT	CASTGQRHTEAFF
TRBV2	.	TRBJ2-2	.	TGTGCCAGCAGCCCGGACGGGAGCCTCACCGGGGAGCTGTTTTTT	CASSPDGSLTGELFF
TRBV27	.	TRBJ1-5	.	TGTGCCAGCTCTCGGGGTAATCAGCCCCAGCATTTT	CASSRGNQPQHF
TRBV29-1	TRBD2	TRBJ2-1	.	TGCAGCGTTGATTGGCTAGCGGACGGCTCCTACAATGAGCAGTTCTTC	CSVDWLADGSYNEQFF
TRBV7-8	TRBD2	TRBJ2-2	.	TGTGCCAGCAGCTTAGCGCTAGGACTAGCGACCGGGGAGCTGTTTTTT	CASSLALGLATGELFF
TRBV19	TRBD2	TRBJ2-1	.	TGTGCCAGTAGTACACTAGCGGGTCAGGGCAATGAGCAGTTCTTC	CASSTLAGQGNEQFF
TRBV6-5	TRBD1	TRBJ2-7	.	TGTGCCAGCAGTCCGAGACAGGGGGGCTACTACGAGCAGTACTTC	CASSPRQGGYYEQYF
TRBV7-3	TRBD1	TRBJ2-2	.	TGTGCCAGCAGCTTAATAGGGACAGGGGACACCGGGGAGCTGTTTTTT	CASSLIGTGDTGELFF
TRBV24-1	.	TRBJ2-7	.	TGTGCCACCAGTGATTCGGGTTATCGATACGAGCAGTACTTC	CATSDSGYRYEQYF
TRBV7-2	.	TRBJ2-6	.	TGTGCCAGCAGCCCGGGACACAGTTCTGGGGCCAACGTCCTGACTTTC	CASSPGHSSGANVLTF
TRBV5-1	TRBD1	TRBJ2-5	once	TGCGCCAGCAGCCATGGACAGGGGAGATTTCAAGAGACCCAGTACTTC	CASSHGQGRFQETQYF
TRBV13	TRBD1	TRBJ1-2	.	TGTGCCAGCAGCTTAGGGGCGGGACAGCTTAACTATGGCTACACCTTC	CASSLGAGQLNYGYTF
TRBV29-1	TRBD1	TRBJ2-1	.	TGCAGCGTTGCCCCACAGGGGATAGGGGAGCAGTTCTTC	CSVAPQGIGEQFF
TRBV15	.	TRBJ2-7	.	TGTGCCACCAGCAGAGAGGTTAGGGGTTCGTACGAGCAGTACTTC	CATSREVRGSYEQYF
TRBV2	.	TRBJ2-1	.	TGTGCCAGCAGTGCAGGGCTTGCCTACAATGAGCAGTTCTTC	CASSAGLAYNEQFF
TRBV19	.	TRBJ1-5	.	TGTGCCAGTAGTAACAGGATTAGCAATCAGCCCCAGCATTTT	CASSNRISNQPQHF
TRBV13	TRBD1	TRBJ1-2	few	TGTGCCAGCAGCTTCGGACAGGGGAACTATGGCTACACCTTC	CASSFGQGNYGYTF
TRBV2	.	TRBJ1-4	few	TGTGCCAGCAAGCTTACGACAGCAACTAATGAAAAACTGTTTTTT	CASKLTTATNEKLFF
TRBV9	TRBD1	TRBJ2-1	.	TGTGCCAGCAGCGTAGTGCCAGGGGGTAGCAATGAGCAGTTCTTC	CASSVVPGGSNEQFF
TRBV29-1	.	TRBJ1-1	few	TGCAGCGTTTGGGGCAAGGGGGATGAAGCTTTCTTT	CSVWGKGDEAFF
TRBV5-1	TRBD2	TRBJ2-3	.	TGCGCCAGCAGCTCGACTAGCGGCGGTGGCACAGATACGCAGTATTTT	CASSSTSGGGTDTQYF
TRBV4-1	TRBD2	TRBJ2-3	.	TGCGCCAGCAGCCAACTAAACCGACTAGCGGGAGTAGATACGCAGTATTTT	CASSQLNRLAGVDTQYF